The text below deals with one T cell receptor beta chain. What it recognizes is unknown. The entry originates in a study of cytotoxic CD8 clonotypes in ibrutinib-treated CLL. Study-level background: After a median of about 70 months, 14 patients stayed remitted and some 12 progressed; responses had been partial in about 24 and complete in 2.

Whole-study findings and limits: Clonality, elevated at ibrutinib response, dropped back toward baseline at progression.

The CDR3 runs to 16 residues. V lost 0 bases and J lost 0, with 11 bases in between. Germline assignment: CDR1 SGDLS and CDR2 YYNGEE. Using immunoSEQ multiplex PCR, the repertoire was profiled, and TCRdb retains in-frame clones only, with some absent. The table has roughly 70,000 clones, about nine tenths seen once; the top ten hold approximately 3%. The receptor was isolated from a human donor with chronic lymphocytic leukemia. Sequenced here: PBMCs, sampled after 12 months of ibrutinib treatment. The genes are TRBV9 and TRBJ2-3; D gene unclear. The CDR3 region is CASSVEGLRSTDTQYF. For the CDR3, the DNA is TGTGCCAGCAGCGTAGAGGGTCTGAGGAGCACAGATACGCAGTATTTT.